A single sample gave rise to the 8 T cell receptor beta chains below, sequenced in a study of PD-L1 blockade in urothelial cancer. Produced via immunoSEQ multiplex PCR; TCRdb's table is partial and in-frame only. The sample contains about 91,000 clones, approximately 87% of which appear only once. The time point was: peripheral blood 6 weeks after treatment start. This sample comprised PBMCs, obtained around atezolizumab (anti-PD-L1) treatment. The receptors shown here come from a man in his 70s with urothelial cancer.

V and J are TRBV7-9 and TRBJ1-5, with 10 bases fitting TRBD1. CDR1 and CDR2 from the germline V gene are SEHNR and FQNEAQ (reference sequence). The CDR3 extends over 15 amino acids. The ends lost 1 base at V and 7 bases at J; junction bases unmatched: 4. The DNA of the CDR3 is TGTGCCAGCAGCTTAGGGACAGGGGGGTTCCAGCCCCAGCATTTT. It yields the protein CASSLGTGGFQPQHF. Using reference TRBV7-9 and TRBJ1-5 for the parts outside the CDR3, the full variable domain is DTGVSQNPRHKITKRGQNVTFRCDPISEHNRLYWYRQTLGQGPEFLTYFQNEAQLEKSRLLSDRFSAERPKGSFSTLEIQRTEQGDSAMYLCASSLGTGGFQPQHFGDGTRLSIL.

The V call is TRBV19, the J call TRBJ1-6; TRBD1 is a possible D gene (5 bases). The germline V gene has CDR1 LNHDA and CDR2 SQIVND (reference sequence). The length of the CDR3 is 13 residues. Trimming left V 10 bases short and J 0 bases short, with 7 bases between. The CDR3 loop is CATRDSYNSPLHF. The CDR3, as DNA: TGTGCCACCAGGGACTCCTATAATTCACCCCTCCACTTT.

DNA for the CDR3: TGTGCCAGCAGTGAATCTTCTTACACTGAAGCTTTCTTT. Protein sequence: CASSESSYTEAFF. V usage is TRBV2 and J usage is TRBJ1-1, with D unresolved. The V end lost 2 bases, the J end lost 3 bases, and 7 bases lay between the germline ends. CDR1 and CDR2 (germline): SNHLY, FYNNEI. The CDR3 runs 13 residues. The whole variable domain, filled in from reference TRBV2 and TRBJ1-1, reads EPEVTQTPSHQVTQMGQEVILRCVPISNHLYFYWYRQILGQKVEFLVSFYNNEISEKSEIFDDQFSVERPDGSNFTLKIRSTKLEDSAMYFCASSESSYTEAFFGQGTRLTVV.

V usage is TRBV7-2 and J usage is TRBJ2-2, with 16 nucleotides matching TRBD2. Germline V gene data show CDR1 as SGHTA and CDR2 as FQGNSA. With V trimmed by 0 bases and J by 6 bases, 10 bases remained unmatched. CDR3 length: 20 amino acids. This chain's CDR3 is CASSLAGTSGRAYVSGELFF. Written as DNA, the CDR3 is TGTGCCAGCAGCTTAGCGGGGACTAGCGGGAGGGCCTACGTGTCCGGGGAGCTGTTTTTT.

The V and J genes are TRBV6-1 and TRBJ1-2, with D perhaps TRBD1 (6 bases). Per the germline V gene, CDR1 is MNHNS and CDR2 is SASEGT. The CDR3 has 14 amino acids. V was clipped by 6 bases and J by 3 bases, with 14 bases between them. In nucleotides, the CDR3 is TGTGCCAGCAGCCAGGGGACGCGGGACTATGGCTACACCTTC. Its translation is CASSQGTRDYGYTF.

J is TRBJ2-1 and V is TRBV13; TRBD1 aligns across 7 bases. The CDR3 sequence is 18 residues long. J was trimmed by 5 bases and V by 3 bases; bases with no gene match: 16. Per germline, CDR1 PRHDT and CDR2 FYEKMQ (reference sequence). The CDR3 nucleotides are TGTGCCAGCAGCTTCTCTCTCGACAGGGCCTCGATTAACAATGAGCAGTTCTTC. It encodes CASSFSLDRASINNEQFF. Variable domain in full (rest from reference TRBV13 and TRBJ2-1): AAGVIQSPRHLIKEKRETATLKCYPIPRHDTVYWYQQGPGQDPQFLISFYEKMQSDKGSIPDRFSAQQFSDYHSELNMSSLELGDSALYFCASSFSLDRASINNEQFFGPGTRLTVL.

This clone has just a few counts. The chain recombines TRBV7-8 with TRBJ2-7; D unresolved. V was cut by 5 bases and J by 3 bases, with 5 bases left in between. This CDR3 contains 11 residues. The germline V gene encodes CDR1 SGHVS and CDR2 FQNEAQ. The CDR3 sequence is CASSPYYEQYF. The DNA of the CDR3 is TGTGCCAGCAGCCCCTACTACGAGCAGTACTTC. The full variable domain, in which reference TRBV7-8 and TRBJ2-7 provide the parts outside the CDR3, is GAGVSQSPRYKVAKRGQDVALRCDPISGHVSLFWYQQALGQGPEFLTYFQNEAQLDKSGLPSDRFFAERPEGSVSTLKIQRTQQEDSAVYLCASSPYYEQYFGPGTRLTVT.

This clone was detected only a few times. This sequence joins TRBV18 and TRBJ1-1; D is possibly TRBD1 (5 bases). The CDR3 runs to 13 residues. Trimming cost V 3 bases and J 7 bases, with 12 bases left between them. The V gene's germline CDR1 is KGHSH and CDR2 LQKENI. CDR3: CASSPGWQGEAFF. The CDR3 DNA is TGTGCCAGCTCACCGGGGTGGCAGGGTGAAGCTTTCTTT.